These 14 T cell receptor beta chains were sequenced from one sample in a study of Graves' ophthalmopathy and Graves' hyperthyroidism. From RNA, the CDR3 regions of TCR beta chains were amplified and sequenced. Second-round multiplex PCR came after first-round RT-PCR with HTBI primers. TCRdb recomputed calls from the multiplex PCR reads with MiXCR, one row per CDR3 protein. This sample carries a few hundred thousand distinct CDR3 sequences, under 25% of them seen once, and the ten largest clones take 3%. Sequencing input: peripheral blood. The receptors were gathered from a woman aged 18-35 years with stable Graves' hyperthyroidism.

Ten or more counts support this clonotype. The chain carries TRBV29-1 and TRBJ1-1; 7 bases agree with TRBD1. Germline CDR1 and CDR2: SQVTM and ANQGSEA. The CDR3 consists of 12 residues. Unmatched junction bases numbered 2, after V lost 7 bases and J lost 0 bases. The CDR3 coding sequence is TGCAGCGGCGACAGGGTGAACACTGAAGCTTTCTTT. Its translation: CSGDRVNTEAFF.

The table lists this clonotype with many counts. The chain couples TRBV6-2 or TRBV6-3 to TRBJ2-2; no reliable D call. V lost 0 bases and J lost 6, with 17 bases in between. The length of the CDR3 is 17 residues. CDR1 is MNHEY and CDR2 is SVGEGT in the germline V gene. The chain's CDR3 is CASSYSIRRPGAGELFF. The DNA of the CDR3 is TGTGCCAGCAGTTACTCGATTCGCCGGCCGGGCGCCGGGGAGCTGTTTTTT.

This clonotype was counted ten times or more. This sequence joins TRBV29-1 and TRBJ1-1; D not certain. Germline V CDR1 and CDR2: SQVTM, ANQGSEA. Trimming removed 4 bases at V and 2 bases at J, with 5 bases between. This CDR3 region has 11 residues. The CDR3 DNA is TGCAGCGTTGTTAAAAACACTGAAGCTTTCTTT. This codes for CSVVKNTEAFF.

On this clonotype itself: Possible read error: a much larger clone is one base away. This rearrangement joins TRBV11-2 to TRBJ2-5; D may be TRBD1 (8 bases). From germline, CDR1 is SGHAT and CDR2 FQNNGV. The CDR3 sequence is 15 residues long. The CDR3 sequence: CASSFNRGGTKTKYF. CDR3 DNA: TGTGCCAGCAGCTTTAACAGGGGGGGTACGAAGACCAAGTACTTC.

This rearrangement joins TRBV28 to TRBJ1-6; D remains unclear. Germline CDR1 MDHEN, CDR2 SYDVKM. The CDR3 covers 23 residues. V was clipped by 2 bases and J by 7 bases, with 36 bases between them. This CDR3 is CASSLQAVLSWGSRNFFNSPLHF. DNA for the CDR3: TGTGCCAGCAGTTTACAGGCAGTCTTATCGTGGGGTAGCCGTAATTTCTTCAATTCACCCCTCCACTTT.

This clonotype has at least ten counts. The chain recombines TRBV6-1 with TRBJ2-7, with TRBD2 matching over 8 bases. This CDR3 is built from 13 residues. The ends lost 7 bases at V and 8 bases at J; junction bases unmatched: 10. Germline values: CDR1 MNHNS, CDR2 SASEGT. The CDR3 DNA reads as TGTGCCAGCACCGCGGGGGGTTCTGGGAAGCAGTACTTC. Its translation: CASTAGGSGKQYF.

This clonotype has ten or more counts. The CDR3 coding sequence is TGCGCCAGCAGCCAAGTTTGGGCCTATGGCTACACCTTC. This translates into CASSQVWAYGYTF. The V gene is TRBV4-1, the J gene TRBJ1-2; D is undetermined. The V gene lost 1 base and the J gene lost 4 bases, with 7 bases spanning the gap. CDR1 MGHRA and CDR2 YSYEKL come from the germline V gene. CDR3 length: 13 residues.

The sample holds many counts of this clonotype. The chain uses TRBV12-3 or TRBV12-4 and TRBJ1-2; D unclear. This CDR3 is built from 15 residues. Trimming removed 5 bases from V and 8 bases from J, with 21 bases in between. This CDR3 is CASSLTSRGKGGYTF. The CDR3, as DNA: TGTGCCAGCAGTCTCACCTCGCGGGGTAAAGGCGGCTACACCTTC.

The table lists this clonotype with a few counts. The chain links TRBV30 to TRBJ2-7; 8 nucleotides line up with TRBD1. The V segment lost 2 bases and the J segment 6 bases; nucleotides outside the gene matches: 12. The CDR3 is made up of 15 amino acids. CDR1 is GTSNPN and CDR2 is SVGIG in the germline V gene (reference sequence). CDR3 DNA: TGTGCCTGGAGTCGCCCCGGACAGGGAAGGGGCGAGCAGTACTTC. Its translation is CAWSRPGQGRGEQYF.

In its sample, this clonotype was seen a few times. CDR3 sequence (DNA): TGTGCCAGCAGTCCCGACTTTCTTCGGGGGTACGAGCAGTACTTC. The encoded protein is CASSPDFLRGYEQYF. J is TRBJ2-7 and V is TRBV27; tentatively, D is TRBD2 (6 bases). Germline V gives CDR1 MNHEY, CDR2 SMNVEV (reference sequence). This CDR3 region has 15 residues. The V end was cut by 5 bases, the J end by 4 bases, with 18 bases between.

This clonotype was seen many times. The DNA for the CDR3 is TGTGCCAGCAGTTTTGGACAGGGAAGTCGTGGCTACACCTTC. Residues: CASSFGQGSRGYTF. The chain combines TRBV27 with TRBJ1-2; 8 bases are a match to TRBD1. Looked up from germline, CDR1 is MNHEY and CDR2 is SMNVEV (reference sequence). The ends lost 3 bases at V and 7 bases at J; junction bases unmatched: 7. The CDR3 totals 14 residues.

There are a few counts of this clonotype. The chain uses TRBV28 and TRBJ2-3, with D possibly called TRBD1 or TRBD2 (5 bases each). The ends were cut back, 4 bases at V and 4 bases at J, with 15 bases in the middle. The CDR3 extends over 15 amino acids. Germline V gene sequence: CDR1 MDHEN, CDR2 SYDVKM. The CDR3 bases are TGTGCCAGCAGTTCCGGGACCCCGCGGGCAGATACGCAGTATTTT. This gives the protein CASSSGTPRADTQYF.

This clonotype was detected many times. The rearrangement joins TRBV19 to TRBJ1-1; a possible D gene is TRBD1 (6 bases). Germline-derived CDR1 and CDR2 are LNHDA and SQIVND (reference sequence). With 8 bases removed from V and 4 bases from J, the gap between germline ends came to 20 bases. This CDR3 region has 15 residues. The CDR3, as DNA: TGTGCCAGTCGCCGGAGGGGGGGCGATGCCACTGAAGCTTTCTTT. Translation gives CASRRRGGDATEAFF.

This clonotype was counted many times. The V call is TRBV19, the J call TRBJ1-1, with no clear D. V lost 7 bases to trimming and J lost 3 bases, with 9 bases between them. Per germline, CDR1 LNHDA and CDR2 SQIVND (reference sequence). This CDR3 contains 12 residues. CDR3 sequence: CASTTWDTEAFF. DNA of the CDR3: TGTGCCAGTACCACTTGGGACACTGAAGCTTTCTTT.